This entry features one T cell receptor (beta chain) sequence. What it binds is not known. This sample was taken from a study of PD-L1 blockade in urothelial cancer. Study-level background: Blood analysis took place 3 weeks (second dose) and 6 weeks after treatment start. Study-wide points: Patients with durable benefit had greater blood expansion of tumor-associated TCR clones 3 weeks into treatment.

CDR3 length equals 16 residues. Trimming took off 5 bases at V and 3 bases at J, with 18 bases between the two ends. From germline, CDR1 is KGHSH and CDR2 LQKENI. Stated time point: pretreatment peripheral blood. Only in-frame clones appear in the TCRdb table, and some are missing; sequencing was by immunoSEQ multiplex PCR. The data show roughly 52,000 clones, around four fifths seen once. This chain joins TRBV18 and TRBJ2-3; D possibly corresponds to TRBD2 (6 bases). The sample in question was PBMCs, obtained around atezolizumab (anti-PD-L1) treatment. The TCR was taken from a man aged 45-60 years with urothelial cancer. The CDR3, as DNA: TGTGCCAGCTCAATAAACCGGGACTCGGCGACAGATACGCAGTATTTT. Residues: CASSINRDSATDTQYF.